This T cell receptor beta chain was sequenced for a study of cytomegalovirus exposure and HLA in healthy donors. Regarding the study as a whole: It was likely that a cluster of highly shared sequence variants was a sequencing artifact.

After removal of 4 bases from V and 13 bases from J, the junction contained 12 bases not matched to a gene. Germline V CDR1 and CDR2: SGDLS, YYNGEE. The CDR3 has 16 amino acids. PCR primers comprised 60 Vbeta and 13 Jbeta primers. Sequencing used immunoSEQ multiplex PCR; TCRdb keeps in-frame clones, though not all of them. The table has 120,000 to 150,000 clones, just under 70% seen once; the top ten hold about 4.1%. Comments on this clone: Its cognate antigen is unknown.

The source is a man aged 55 to 70 in good health and CMV-seronegative. The genes are TRBV9 and TRBJ2-2; 14 nucleotides line up with TRBD2. The specimen was PBMCs. The CDR3 coding sequence is TGTGCCAGCAGCACAGAACCGGGACTAGCGGGAGAAGGGCTGTTTTTT. It codes for CASSTEPGLAGEGLFF. Combining the CDR3 with reference TRBV9 and TRBJ2-2 gives the whole variable domain DSGVTQTPKHLITATGQRVTLRCSPRSGDLSVYWYQQSLDQGLQFLIQYYNGEERAKGNILERFSAQQFPDLHSELNLSSLELGDSALYFCASSTEPGLAGEGLFFGEGSRLTVL.